Sequencing of this T cell receptor (beta chain) was carried out in a study of blood T cell repertoires in COVID-19. Overall study context: The study drew acute and convalescent COVID-19 samples from the United States, Italy and Spain. PBMCs, B-cell-depleted T cells, or T cells were the source of the cDNA or gDNA that made up the material.

The method was immunoSEQ multiplex PCR; TCRdb's version includes in-frame clones alone and lacks a portion of them. Among about 170,000 clones listed, more than 75% were seen once. V gave up 4 bases and J gave up 12 bases, with 15 bases separating them. Germline V lookup: CDR1 SNHLY, CDR2 FYNNEI. This CDR3 region has 13 residues. The sample taken for sequencing was peripheral blood. The rearrangement joins TRBV2 to TRBJ1-4; D gene ambiguous. This clonotype was obtained from a man aged 18 to 35 with active or convalescent COVID-19. Written as DNA, the CDR3 is TGTGCCAGCAGTGGGAGCCAGTATGGAGAACTGTTTTTT. It yields the protein CASSGSQYGELFF.